A single sample gave rise to the 17 T cell receptor beta chains below, sequenced in a study of control samples from healthy donors and cancer patients. Assay: immunoSEQ multiplex PCR; the TCRdb copy retains only in-frame clones and omits some. The sample contains roughly 92,000 clones, 85% to 90% of which appear only once. The specimen was blood. Source of these receptors: a woman aged 60 to 75 in good health.

The chain carries TRBV9 and TRBJ2-1; perhaps D is TRBD1 or TRBD2 (6 bases each). Germline values: CDR1 SGDLS, CDR2 YYNGEE. CDR3 length: 15 residues. Trimming cost V 1 base and J 3 bases, with 11 bases left between them. The CDR3 here is CASSVSGGYYNEQFF. CDR3 bases: TGTGCCAGCAGCGTATCCGGGGGCTACTACAATGAGCAGTTCTTC.

The table lists this clone with a count of one. V usage is TRBV24-1 and J usage is TRBJ2-7; 7 bases are a match to TRBD1. V was pared by 4 bases and J by 2 bases, with 10 bases of the junction left unmatched. CDR1 and CDR2 from the germline V gene are KGHDR and SFDVKD. This CDR3 region has 16 residues. Here the CDR3 DNA reads TGTGCCACCAGTGACTCCGGGACAGAGGACCCCTACGAGCAGTACTTC. Translated, it gives CATSDSGTEDPYEQYF.

The chain employs TRBV19 and TRBJ1-1; D gene uncertain. Germline loops: CDR1 LNHDA, CDR2 SQIVND (reference sequence). The CDR3 totals 13 residues. The V end lost 1 base, the J end lost 4 bases, and 7 bases lay between the germline ends. In DNA, the CDR3 is TGTGCCAGTAGTATAGGCTTCGGCACTGAAGCTTTCTTT. Amino acid sequence: CASSIGFGTEAFF.

The genes are TRBV5-1 and TRBJ1-2, with TRBD1 as a possible D gene (6 bases). CDR1 is SGHRS and CDR2 is YFSETQ in the germline V gene. V lost 0 bases, J lost 4 bases, and 13 bases lay in between. This CDR3 is built from 15 residues. DNA for the CDR3: TGCGCCAGCAGCTTGGGGGGGCTTGGTCCCTATGGCTACACCTTC. It yields the protein CASSLGGLGPYGYTF.

The chain recombines TRBV2 with TRBJ1-1, with TRBD1 matching 9 bases. The CDR3 sequence is 13 residues long. The V gene's germline CDR1 is SNHLY and CDR2 FYNNEI. After removal of 10 bases from V and 1 base from J, the junction contained 4 bases not matched to a gene. CDR3 bases: TGTGCCACCACAGGGGGCCCGAACACTGAAGCTTTCTTT. Its protein is CATTGGPNTEAFF.

V gene TRBV6-4 combines with J gene TRBJ2-1; 11 nucleotides match TRBD2. The V gene's germline CDR1 is MRHNA and CDR2 SNTAGT. With V trimmed by 5 bases and J by 3 bases, 6 bases remained unmatched. This CDR3 has 16 amino acids. CDR3 region: CASSKAGTSGYNEQFF. In DNA, the CDR3 is TGTGCCAGCAGTAAAGCCGGGACTAGCGGCTACAATGAGCAGTTCTTC.

V and J are TRBV24-1 and TRBJ2-1; no firm D call. The germline CDR1 and CDR2 sequences are KGHDR and SFDVKD. This CDR3 comprises 16 residues. V gave up 1 base and J gave up 4 bases, with 13 bases separating them. Here the CDR3 reads CATSDLRAADYNEQFF. The DNA for the CDR3 is TGTGCCACCAGTGATTTACGAGCAGCCGATTACAATGAGCAGTTCTTC.

V usage is TRBV4-2 and J usage is TRBJ2-1, with D unclear. V was trimmed by 0 bases and J by 6 bases, leaving 9 bases between them. CDR3 size: 14 residues. Germline CDR1 is LGHNA and CDR2 is YNFKEQ. CDR3 nucleotides: TGTGCCAGCAGCCAAGAAACTGTTCCCAATGAGCAGTTCTTC. Translating gives CASSQETVPNEQFF.

The rearrangement links TRBV28 to TRBJ1-3; TRBD1 agrees at 7 bases. Germline V gene sequence: CDR1 MDHEN, CDR2 SYDVKM. The junction had 14 bases not matched to a gene; V was cut back by 8 bases and J by 4 bases. This CDR3 spans 16 amino acids. CDR3 sequence (DNA): TGTGCCAGCCGGGCAGGGGGAAACCTTGACGGAAACACCATATATTTT. This encodes CASRAGGNLDGNTIYF.

This rearrangement joins TRBV5-1 to TRBJ1-2; D perhaps matches TRBD1 (6 bases). Germline V gives CDR1 SGHRS, CDR2 YFSETQ. This CDR3 spans 15 amino acids. V lost 4 bases, J lost 0 bases, and 13 bases lay in between. As DNA, the CDR3 is TGCGCCAGCAGCCCCGGTGGGGGCCCTAACTATGGCTACACCTTC. It specifies CASSPGGGPNYGYTF.

This clone was observed once. The chain employs TRBV9 and TRBJ2-5; D not resolved. Trimming stripped 3 bases from V and 5 bases from J, with 14 bases between. Per the germline V gene, CDR1 is SGDLS and CDR2 is YYNGEE. This CDR3 is 14 amino acids long. The CDR3 coding sequence is TGTGCCAGCAGCGCCTCACTTTCGGCGGAGACCCAGTACTTC. It codes for CASSASLSAETQYF. Variable domain in full (rest from reference TRBV9 and TRBJ2-5): DSGVTQTPKHLITATGQRVTLRCSPRSGDLSVYWYQQSLDQGLQFLIQYYNGEERAKGNILERFSAQQFPDLHSELNLSSLELGDSALYFCASSASLSAETQYFGPGTRLLVL.

CDR3 in amino acids: CASSLVTAGASYNEQFF. The CDR3 DNA sequence: TGTGCCAGCAGCTTAGTGACTGCGGGAGCCTCCTACAATGAGCAGTTCTTC. The J gene is TRBJ2-1, the V gene TRBV11-3; the match to TRBD2 covers 7 bases. The CDR3 has 17 amino acids. Germline trimming cut 1 base from V and 0 bases from J; bases unmatched to any gene: 6. Germline CDR1 reads SGHNT; CDR2 reads YENEEA. The full variable domain, completed using reference TRBV11-3 and TRBJ2-1, is EAGVVQSPRYKIIEKKQPVAFWCNPISGHNTLYWYLQNLGQGPELLIRYENEEAVDDSQLPKDRFSAERLKGVDSTLKIQPAELGDSAVYLCASSLVTAGASYNEQFFGPGTRLTVL.

In its sample, this clone was seen a few times. This chain links TRBV3-1 (or the pseudogene TRBV3-2) with TRBJ2-1, with a tentative D call TRBD2 (5 bases). This CDR3 comprises 14 residues. V lost 1 base and J 13 bases, leaving 17 bases between the germline ends. Germline V gene data show CDR1 as LGHDT and CDR2 as YNNKEL (reference sequence). For the CDR3, the DNA is TGTGCCAGCAGCCAAGCGTGGAAGAGGGAGAAACAGTTCTTC. Translation gives CASSQAWKREKQFF.

V gene TRBV2 combines with J gene TRBJ2-2; 8 nucleotides agree with TRBD1. Germline V lookup: CDR1 SNHLY, CDR2 FYNNEI. The CDR3 is 17 residues long. Trimming removed 3 bases from V and 2 bases from J; junction bases left unmatched: 8. CDR3 DNA sequence: TGTGCCAGCAGTGACATGTGGACAGGGTTTAACACCGGGGAGCTGTTTTTT. The encoded protein is CASSDMWTGFNTGELFF.

V gene TRBV30 combines with J gene TRBJ2-2; maybe TRBD2 (7 bases). The CDR3 is made up of 15 amino acids. CDR1 and CDR2 (germline): GTSNPN, SVGIG (reference sequence). Between the trimmed V and J ends, which lost 3 bases and 2 bases, there was a span of 13 bases. The DNA for the CDR3 is TGTGCCTGGAGATCTGCGGGGGCCAACACCGGGGAGCTGTTTTTT. Translation: CAWRSAGANTGELFF.

The chain employs TRBV2 and TRBJ2-7, with 11 bases lining up with TRBD2. Per the germline V gene, CDR1 is SNHLY and CDR2 is FYNNEI. The CDR3 sequence is 17 residues long. V shed 4 bases and J 0 bases; nucleotides not matched to a gene: 8. CDR3 DNA sequence: TGTGCCAGCAGTGTCCTAGCGGGAGGCCCGAGCTCCTACGAGCAGTACTTC. It translates to CASSVLAGGPSSYEQYF.

The J gene is TRBJ2-7, the V gene TRBV11-3; D remains unclear. Germline CDR1 is SGHNT and CDR2 is YENEEA. The V end lost 5 bases, the J end lost 2 bases, and 16 bases lay between the germline ends. The CDR3 spans 15 residues. The CDR3 bases are TGTGCCAGCAGCCCCTTCGGGCGAGGAACCTACGAGCAGTACTTC. As protein: CASSPFGRGTYEQYF.